Presented here are 28 T cell receptor beta chains from one specimen sequenced in a study of shared clonotypes between healthy human individuals (dated by TCRdb to the early 2020s). The library came from the immunoSEQ multiplex PCR assay. Not all clones reach the TCRdb copy of this immuneACCESS table, which keeps in-frame sequences only. Checked studies attribute under half of the gap to unresolved V genes and leave the rest unexplained. Recorded for this sample are 550,000 to 800,000 clones; over 65% of them occurred a single time. The ten largest account for under 2% of the sample. The specimen sequenced was memory CD4+ T cells sorted from blood. What the cell subset or site label conveys for this sample: CD45RA-negative fraction. These receptors were taken from a woman in her 30s in good health.

This clone has ten or more counts. The genes are TRBV30 and TRBJ2-1; maybe TRBD2 (6 bases). V lost 0 bases and J 2 bases, leaving 11 bases between the germline ends. Germline values: CDR1 GTSNPN, CDR2 SVGIG (reference sequence). The CDR3 extends over 15 amino acids. CDR3 coding DNA: TGTGCCTGGAGTGTACTCGGCGGGACCTACAATGAGCAGTTCTTC. It specifies CAWSVLGGTYNEQFF.

The chain couples TRBV7-9 to TRBJ2-3, with 11 bases identical to TRBD2. J lost 3 bases, V lost 1 base, and 3 bases had no gene match. Looked up from germline, CDR1 is SEHNR and CDR2 is FQNEAQ (reference sequence). The CDR3 is 16 residues long. CDR3: CASSLGLAGLTDTQYF. CDR3 coding DNA: TGTGCCAGCAGCTTAGGACTAGCGGGACTGACAGATACGCAGTATTTT. The full variable domain, completed using reference TRBV7-9 and TRBJ2-3, is DTGVSQNPRHKITKRGQNVTFRCDPISEHNRLYWYRQTLGQGPEFLTYFQNEAQLEKSRLLSDRFSAERPKGSFSTLEIQRTEQGDSAMYLCASSLGLAGLTDTQYFGPGTRLTVL.

In DNA, the CDR3 is TGTGCCAGCAGTTTCCTGGGCCCCTACGAGCAGTACTTC. It specifies CASSFLGPYEQYF. The V call is TRBV27, the J call TRBJ2-7, with D unresolved. Trimming removed 3 bases from V and 2 bases from J, with 8 bases in between. From germline, CDR1 is MNHEY and CDR2 SMNVEV (reference sequence). CDR3 length equals 13 residues.

Only a few counts were recorded for this clone. Different DNA sequences within this sample yield the same CDR3. The chain joins TRBV5-1 to TRBJ1-3; D is perhaps TRBD1 (5 bases). The germline V gene has CDR1 SGHRS and CDR2 YFSETQ. Trimming removed 4 bases at V and 2 bases at J, with 10 bases between. The CDR3 spans 14 residues. The CDR3 DNA sequence: TGCGCCAGCAGCGACGGGACCGCTGGAAACACCATATATTTT. Translation: CASSDGTAGNTIYF. The variable domain in full, completed from reference TRBV5-1 and TRBJ1-3, reads KAGVTQTPRYLIKTRGQQVTLSCSPISGHRSVSWYQQTPGQGLQFLFEYFSETQRNKGNFPGRFSGRQFSNSRSEMNVSTLELGDSALYLCASSDGTAGNTIYFGEGSWLTVV.

The rearrangement uses TRBV4-1 and TRBJ1-4; 10 nucleotides agree with TRBD1. CDR1 MGHRA and CDR2 YSYEKL come from the germline V gene. J gave up 6 bases and V 4 bases, and 5 bases lay outside the gene matches. This CDR3 has 15 amino acids. The CDR3 coding sequence is TGCGCCAGCAGCCGCCAGACAGGGGGCGATGAAAAACTGTTTTTT. It codes for CASSRQTGGDEKLFF.

The V and J genes are TRBV6-1 and TRBJ2-5; perhaps TRBD1 as D (6 bases). The V gene's germline CDR1 is MNHNS and CDR2 SASEGT. Trimming left V 4 bases short and J 2 bases short, with 14 bases between. The CDR3 length is 15 residues. The CDR3 DNA is TGTGCCAGCAGTGGGCCCCGGACAGTTCAAGAGACCCAGTACTTC. Its translation is CASSGPRTVQETQYF.

This rearrangement joins TRBV27 to TRBJ2-7; D gene unclear. Germline CDR1 is MNHEY and CDR2 is SMNVEV (reference sequence). The V gene lost 3 bases and the J gene lost 6 bases, with 18 bases spanning the gap. The CDR3 is 15 residues long. The DNA for the CDR3 is TGTGCCAGCAGTTTTAGGGCCCTAACCTCGGCCGAGCAGTACTTC. Its protein is CASSFRALTSAEQYF.

The chain has TRBV29-1 and TRBJ2-6, with D maybe TRBD2 (5 bases). This CDR3 has 13 residues. The ends were cut back, 3 bases at V and 4 bases at J, with 7 bases in the middle. Germline V lookup: CDR1 SQVTM, CDR2 ANQGSEA. The CDR3 loop reads CSVETTGANVLTF. CDR3 sequence (DNA): TGCAGCGTTGAGACTACCGGGGCCAACGTCCTGACTTTC.

The table lists this clone with a few counts. The chain carries TRBV9 and TRBJ2-2; D may be TRBD2 (6 bases). V lost 4 bases and J 5 bases, leaving 15 bases between the germline ends. Germline CDR1 and CDR2: SGDLS and YYNGEE. The CDR3 consists of 15 residues. The CDR3 sequence: CASSFGGAGTGELFF. The CDR3 DNA reads TGTGCCAGCAGCTTCGGTGGGGCGGGAACCGGGGAGCTGTTTTTT.

This clone was seen only once. V and J are TRBV4-1 and TRBJ1-4; TRBD1 aligns across 11 bases. Germline CDR1 is MGHRA and CDR2 is YSYEKL. The CDR3 runs 15 residues. V dropped 0 bases and J dropped 10; count of bases not matched to a gene: 4. The CDR3 bases are TGCGCCAGCAGCCAAGAGGGGGACAGGGGGGGAAAACTGTTTTTT. This codes for CASSQEGDRGGKLFF.

DNA of the CDR3: TGTGCCAGCAGTCGGGCGGGAGACACCGGGGAGCTGTTTTTT. Protein product: CASSRAGDTGELFF. The chain couples TRBV7-2 to TRBJ2-2; 7 bases are shared with TRBD2. This CDR3 spans 14 amino acids. V lost 6 bases and J lost 3; bases outside the gene matches: 4. The germline V gene has CDR1 SGHTA and CDR2 FQGNSA.

The chain joins TRBV2 to TRBJ2-7, with D uncertain. The V and J ends lost 2 bases and 2 bases respectively, with 10 bases between them. CDR1 and CDR2 (germline): SNHLY, FYNNEI. This CDR3 comprises 14 residues. CDR3 sequence: CASSESQVAYEQYF. In nucleotides, the CDR3 is TGTGCCAGCAGTGAAAGCCAGGTCGCCTACGAGCAGTACTTC.

This clone occurred once. The CDR3 nucleotides read TGTGCCAGCAGCGACCGGGCCTCGGCCTACAATGAGCAGTTCTTC. Protein: CASSDRASAYNEQFF. The chain links TRBV9 to TRBJ2-1; D is ambiguous. V was clipped by 3 bases and J by 2 bases, with 12 bases between them. Germline V lookup: CDR1 SGDLS, CDR2 YYNGEE. The CDR3 extends over 15 amino acids.

This chain joins TRBV10-1 and TRBJ1-1; D remains ambiguous. V gave up 0 bases and J gave up 1 base, with 9 bases separating them. Germline V lookup: CDR1 WNHNN, CDR2 SYGVQD (reference sequence). This CDR3 region has 15 residues. CDR3 bases: TGCGCCAGCAGTGAGTCTCTGGGATCGAACACTGAAGCTTTCTTT. Translation gives CASSESLGSNTEAFF.

This clone showed up just once. This chain connects TRBV28 to TRBJ2-2; 8 bases line up with TRBD2. V lost 6 bases, J lost 2 bases, and 5 bases stayed unmatched. Germline V lookup: CDR1 MDHEN, CDR2 SYDVKM. CDR3 length equals 15 residues. Here the CDR3 reads CASSSGLVNTGELFF. The CDR3 bases are TGTGCCAGCAGCTCGGGACTAGTTAACACCGGGGAGCTGTTTTTT.

This rearrangement joins TRBV7-9 to TRBJ1-4, with a weak D call TRBD1 (5 bases). Germline CDR1 and CDR2: SEHNR and FQNEAQ (reference sequence). The CDR3 has 13 amino acids. Trimming shortened V by 6 bases and J by 7 bases, and 12 bases separated the two germline ends. Here the CDR3 reads CASRRGSGEKLFF. CDR3 sequence (DNA): TGTGCCAGCAGGAGGGGCTCAGGTGAAAAACTGTTTTTT.

This clone was seen only a few times. The rearrangement links TRBV14 to TRBJ2-1; D is ambiguous. The germline gives CDR1 SGHDN, CDR2 FVKESK. The germline V and J ends were trimmed by 2 bases and 0 bases, with 11 bases remaining between them. CDR3 length equals 16 residues. CDR3: CASSQQPGSSYNEQFF. CDR3 nucleotide sequence: TGTGCCAGCAGCCAACAGCCGGGCAGCTCCTACAATGAGCAGTTCTTC. Using reference TRBV14 and TRBJ2-1 for the parts outside the CDR3, the full variable domain is EAGVTQFPSHSVIEKGQTVTLRCDPISGHDNLYWYRRVMGKEIKFLLHFVKESKQDESGMPNNRFLAERTGGTYSTLKVQPAELEDSGVYFCASSQQPGSSYNEQFFGPGTRLTVL.

The chain joins TRBV7-9 to TRBJ1-1; D gene unclear. Between the trimmed V and J ends, which lost 5 bases and 1 base, there was a span of 11 bases. Germline V gives CDR1 SEHNR, CDR2 FQNEAQ (reference sequence). The CDR3 is 14 amino acids. In nucleotides, the CDR3 is TGTGCCAGCAGCACAAACCCTCCGAACACTGAAGCTTTCTTT. Its translation is CASSTNPPNTEAFF.

Comments on this clone: This sample also contains other DNA sequences that code for the same CDR3. The V gene is TRBV5-1, the J gene TRBJ1-2, with D tentatively TRBD1 (5 bases). V dropped 2 bases and J dropped 2 bases, with 10 bases sitting between them. The germline CDR1 and CDR2 sequences are SGHRS and YFSETQ. The CDR3 is 14 residues long. The CDR3 coding sequence is TGCGCCAGCAGCTTCGGGACTGAGAACTATGGCTACACCTTC. Amino acid sequence: CASSFGTENYGYTF.

This clone came up once. The rearrangement uses TRBV28 and TRBJ1-4; weak D call: TRBD1 (5 bases). The CDR3 length is 14 residues. The ends were cut back, 3 bases at V and 7 bases at J, with 12 bases in the middle. The germline CDR1 and CDR2 sequences are MDHEN and SYDVKM. This CDR3 is CASSLAGYGEKLFF. As DNA, the CDR3 is TGTGCCAGCAGTTTGGCAGGGTACGGTGAAAAACTGTTTTTT.

This rearrangement joins TRBV6-5 to TRBJ2-7; 9 nucleotides line up with TRBD2. V lost 2 bases, J lost 2 bases, and 4 bases stayed unmatched. Germline values: CDR1 MNHEY, CDR2 SVGAGI. The CDR3 extends over 15 amino acids. This chain's CDR3 is CASSYSGGRTYEQYF. In nucleotides, the CDR3 is TGTGCCAGCAGTTACAGCGGGGGGAGGACCTACGAGCAGTACTTC.

This clone was observed a single time. This may arise from a read error, as a much more abundant clone is one base away. Other DNA sequences within the sample encode an identical CDR3. The chain employs TRBV5-1 and TRBJ2-3, with 8 positions matching TRBD1. The ends lost 2 bases at V and 0 bases at J; junction bases unmatched: 5. Germline values: CDR1 SGHRS, CDR2 YFSETQ. The CDR3 totals 16 residues. The chain's CDR3 is CASSLGQGASTDTQYF. The CDR3 nucleotides read TGCGCCAGCAGCTTAGGACAGGGTGCTAGCACAGATACGCAGTATTTT.

This chain links TRBV5-1 with TRBJ2-3, with no clear D. Germline assignment: CDR1 SGHRS and CDR2 YFSETQ. The CDR3 length is 14 residues. Trimming pared 4 bases from V and 1 base from J, leaving 10 bases between. This chain's CDR3 is CASSTGRGTDTQYF. Written as DNA, the CDR3 is TGCGCCAGCAGCACCGGACGGGGCACAGATACGCAGTATTTT.

The chain recombines TRBV9 with TRBJ2-4; TRBD1 agrees at 12 bases. The CDR3 covers 19 residues. The V gene end was trimmed by 0 bases and the J gene end by 0 bases; junction bases not matched to a gene: 7. Germline CDR1 is SGDLS and CDR2 is YYNGEE. Here the CDR3 reads CASSVEGTGGSIAKNIQYF. DNA for the CDR3: TGTGCCAGCAGCGTAGAGGGGACAGGGGGCTCCATAGCCAAAAACATTCAGTACTTC.

The chain couples TRBV28 to TRBJ1-2, with D maybe TRBD1 (6 bases). Germline lookup yields CDR1 MDHEN and CDR2 SYDVKM. This CDR3 has 14 residues. Trimming cost V 2 bases and J 5 bases, with 12 bases left between them. The CDR3 is CASSLGGAKYGYTF. CDR3 nucleotide sequence: TGTGCCAGCAGTTTAGGGGGCGCAAAATATGGCTACACCTTC.

The V and J genes are TRBV7-8 and TRBJ2-7; D remains unclear. Germline assignment: CDR1 SGHVS and CDR2 FQNEAQ. V lost 0 bases to trimming and J lost 4 bases, with 7 bases between them. The CDR3 is 13 amino acids. The CDR3, as DNA: TGTGCCAGCAGCTTAGCGCCTCAGTACGAGCAGTACTTC. Protein: CASSLAPQYEQYF.

This sequence joins TRBV2 and TRBJ1-5; a weak D match, TRBD1 (6 bases). The CDR3 runs 14 residues. With 5 bases removed from V and 5 bases from J, the gap between germline ends came to 13 bases. CDR1 is SNHLY and CDR2 is FYNNEI in the germline V gene. The CDR3 nucleotides are TGTGCCAGCAGTTCCCAGGGGATCTATCAGCCCCAGCATTTT. Translated, it gives CASSSQGIYQPQHF.

This rearrangement joins TRBV30 to TRBJ1-1; D is undetermined. Germline loops: CDR1 GTSNPN, CDR2 SVGIG (reference sequence). CDR3 length: 13 residues. V shed 5 bases and J shed 0 bases, with 10 bases lying between them. CDR3 nucleotide sequence: TGTGCCTGGTTGGGTCCTCTGAACACTGAAGCTTTCTTT. Residues: CAWLGPLNTEAFF.